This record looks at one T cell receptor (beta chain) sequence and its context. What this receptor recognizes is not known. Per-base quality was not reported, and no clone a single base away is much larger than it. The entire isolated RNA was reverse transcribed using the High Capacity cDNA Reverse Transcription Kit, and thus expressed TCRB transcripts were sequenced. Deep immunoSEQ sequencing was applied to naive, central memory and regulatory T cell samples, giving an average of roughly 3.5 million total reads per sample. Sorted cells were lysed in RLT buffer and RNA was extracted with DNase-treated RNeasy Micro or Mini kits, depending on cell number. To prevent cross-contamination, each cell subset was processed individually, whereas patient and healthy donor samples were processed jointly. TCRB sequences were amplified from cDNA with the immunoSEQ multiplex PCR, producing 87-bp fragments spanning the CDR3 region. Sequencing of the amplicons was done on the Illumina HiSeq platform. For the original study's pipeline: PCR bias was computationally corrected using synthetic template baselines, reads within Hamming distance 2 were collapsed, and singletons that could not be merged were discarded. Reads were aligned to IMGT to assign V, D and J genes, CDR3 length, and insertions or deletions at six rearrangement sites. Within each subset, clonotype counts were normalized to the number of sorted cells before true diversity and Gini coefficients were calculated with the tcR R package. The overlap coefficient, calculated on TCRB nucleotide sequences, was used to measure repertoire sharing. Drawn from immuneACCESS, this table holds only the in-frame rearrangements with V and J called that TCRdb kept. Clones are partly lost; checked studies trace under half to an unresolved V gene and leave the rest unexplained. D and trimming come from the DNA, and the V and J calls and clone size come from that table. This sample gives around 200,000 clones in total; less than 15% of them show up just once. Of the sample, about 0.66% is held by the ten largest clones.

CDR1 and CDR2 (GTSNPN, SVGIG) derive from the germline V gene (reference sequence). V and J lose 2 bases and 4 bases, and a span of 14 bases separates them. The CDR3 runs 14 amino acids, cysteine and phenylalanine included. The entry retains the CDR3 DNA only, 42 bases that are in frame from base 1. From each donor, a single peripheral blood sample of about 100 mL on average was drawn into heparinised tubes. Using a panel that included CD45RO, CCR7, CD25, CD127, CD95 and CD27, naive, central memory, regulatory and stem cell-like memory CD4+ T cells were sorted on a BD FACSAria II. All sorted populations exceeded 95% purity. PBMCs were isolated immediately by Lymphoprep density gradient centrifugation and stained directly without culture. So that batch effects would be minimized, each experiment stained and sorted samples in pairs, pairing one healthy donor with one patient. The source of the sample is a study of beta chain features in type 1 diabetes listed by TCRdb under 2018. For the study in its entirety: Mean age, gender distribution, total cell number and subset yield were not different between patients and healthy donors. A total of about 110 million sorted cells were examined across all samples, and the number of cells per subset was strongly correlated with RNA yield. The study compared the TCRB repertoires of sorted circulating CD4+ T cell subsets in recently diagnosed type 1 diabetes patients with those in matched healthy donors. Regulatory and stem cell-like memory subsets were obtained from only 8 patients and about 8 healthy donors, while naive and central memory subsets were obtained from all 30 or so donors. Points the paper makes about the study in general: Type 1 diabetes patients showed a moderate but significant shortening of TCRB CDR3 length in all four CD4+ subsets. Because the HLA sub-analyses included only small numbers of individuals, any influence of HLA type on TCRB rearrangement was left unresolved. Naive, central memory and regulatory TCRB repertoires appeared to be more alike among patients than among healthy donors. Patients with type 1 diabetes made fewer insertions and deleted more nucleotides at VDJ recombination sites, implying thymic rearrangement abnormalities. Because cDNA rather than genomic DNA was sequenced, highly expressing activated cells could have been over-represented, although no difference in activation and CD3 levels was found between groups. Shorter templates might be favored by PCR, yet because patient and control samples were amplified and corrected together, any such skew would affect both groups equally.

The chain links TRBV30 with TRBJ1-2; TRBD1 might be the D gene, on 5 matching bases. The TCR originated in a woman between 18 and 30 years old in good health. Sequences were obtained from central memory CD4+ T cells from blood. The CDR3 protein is CAWSTGSTAYGYTF. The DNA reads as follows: TGTGCCTGGAGTACAGGTTCCACAGCCTATGGCTACACCTTC.